One sample yielded the 25 T cell receptor beta chains listed below, sequenced in a study of blood T cells in healthy people across ages. The use of a sample-barcoded 5' primer and a J-beta primer mix characterized a second PCR of about 7 to 12 cycles. TCRdb ran MiXCR on the 5' RACE reads and lists one entry per CDR3 protein. Of 1.5 million to 2 million distinct CDR3 sequences listed, roughly 49% are singletons. Sequencing used blood. These TCRs come from a woman aged 35 to 49 in good health.

V and J are TRBV6-2 or TRBV6-3 and TRBJ2-4, with D tentatively TRBD1 (6 bases). The CDR3 runs to 16 residues. V was cut by 7 bases and J by 1 base, with 17 bases left in between. Looked up from germline, CDR1 is MNHEY and CDR2 is SVGEGT. The CDR3 DNA reads as TGTGCCAGCAACGGGGCAGGGGATGGGGCCAAAAACATTCAGTACTTC. Translating it yields CASNGAGDGAKNIQYF.

CDR3 region: CASSLVRGGNSYEQYF. DNA of the CDR3: TGTGCCAGCAGCTTAGTGAGGGGAGGAAACTCCTACGAGCAGTACTTC. This sequence joins TRBV7-9 and TRBJ2-7; D perhaps matches TRBD2 (6 bases). Between the trimmed V and J ends, which lost 1 base and 0 bases, there was a span of 13 bases. The germline gives CDR1 SEHNR, CDR2 FQNEAQ (reference sequence). The length of the CDR3 is 16 residues.

V gene TRBV7-2 combines with J gene TRBJ2-3; 13 bases line up with TRBD2. The ends lost 1 base at V and 6 bases at J; junction bases unmatched: 7. The CDR3 has 17 amino acids. From germline, CDR1 is SGHTA and CDR2 FQGNSA. Written as DNA, the CDR3 is TGTGCCAGCAGCTTAGGTTTACTAGCGGGGGGGCTGGATACGCAGTATTTT. It codes for CASSLGLLAGGLDTQYF.

The J gene is TRBJ1-6, the V gene TRBV6-1, with D perhaps matching TRBD1 (6 bases). V was trimmed by 8 bases and J by 11 bases, leaving 25 bases between them. The V gene's germline CDR1 is MNHNS and CDR2 SASEGT. The CDR3 is 16 amino acids. DNA of the CDR3: TGTGCCAGCTACGCTGGGGGGCGCGGATCAGGGGCACCCCTCCACTTT. This gives the protein CASYAGGRGSGAPLHF.

This chain uses TRBV12-3 or TRBV12-4 with TRBJ2-1; 12 bases are shared with TRBD2. The junction had 5 bases not matched to a gene; V was cut back by 8 bases and J by 6 bases. The CDR3 is 14 residues long. DNA for the CDR3: TGTGCCAGCGGCCTAGCGGGGGGGGCCAATGAGCAGTTCTTC. The encoded protein is CASGLAGGANEQFF.

This clonotype was counted at least ten times. The V call is TRBV29-1, the J call TRBJ2-7, with D possibly matching TRBD1 (5 bases). V shed 4 bases and J shed 2 bases, with 6 bases lying between them. Germline V lookup: CDR1 SQVTM, CDR2 ANQGSEA. The CDR3 contains 11 residues. CDR3 nucleotide sequence: TGCAGCGTTGGCAGGGCCTACGAGCAGTACTTC. The encoded protein is CSVGRAYEQYF.

A few counts support this clonotype. This sequence joins TRBV20-1 and TRBJ2-5; 9 nucleotides match TRBD1. Trimming cost V 4 bases and J 2 bases; bases outside gene matches: 5. Germline CDR1 and CDR2: DFQATT and SNEGSKA (reference sequence). The CDR3 is 14 amino acids. The CDR3 reads CSANPDRGQETQYF. The CDR3 DNA reads TGCAGTGCTAACCCAGACAGGGGGCAAGAGACCCAGTACTTC.

V gene TRBV29-1 combines with J gene TRBJ2-1; 11 nucleotides line up with TRBD1. The germline V gene has CDR1 SQVTM and CDR2 ANQGSEA. This CDR3 comprises 14 residues. V lost 5 bases and J lost 9; bases outside the gene matches: 9. CDR3 sequence reads: CSVTPGQGDGEQFF. Written as DNA, the CDR3 is TGCAGCGTTACCCCGGGACAGGGGGATGGTGAGCAGTTCTTC.

This rearrangement joins TRBV24-1 to TRBJ2-4, with D possibly matching TRBD1 (5 bases). Trimming removed 9 bases from V and 4 bases from J, with 12 bases in between. Germline V gene lookup returns CDR1 KGHDR and CDR2 SFDVKD. This CDR3 is 13 amino acids long. The CDR3 sequence is CATESTDKNIQYF. Here the CDR3 DNA reads TGTGCCACCGAATCGACAGATAAAAACATTCAGTACTTC.

A remark on this clonotype: Sequence at one end of the junction differs from germline and may be a read error. The chain carries TRBV12-3 or TRBV12-4 and TRBJ2-3, with TRBD2 matching 9 bases. The CDR3 covers 16 residues. For the CDR3, the DNA is TGTGCCAGCAGTTTCAGCGGGGGGATAAGCGCAGATGCGCAGTATTTT. It yields the protein CASSFSGGISADAQYF.

The table lists this clonotype with a few counts. This rearrangement joins TRBV20-1 to TRBJ2-1; the D is unclear. V was cut by 2 bases and J by 4 bases, with 15 bases left in between. This CDR3 has 15 residues. Germline V gives CDR1 DFQATT, CDR2 SNEGSKA (reference sequence). Written as DNA, the CDR3 is TGCAGTGCTAGAACCCGGGCCACGGGTTACAATGAGCAGTTCTTC. Protein product: CSARTRATGYNEQFF.

The chain employs TRBV6-1 and TRBJ2-7; D is unresolved. CDR3 length: 14 residues. The V end lost 6 bases, the J end lost 0 bases, and 12 bases lay between the germline ends. Germline assignment: CDR1 MNHNS and CDR2 SASEGT. CDR3 bases: TGTGCCAGCAGGGCGCCTTTTTCCTCCTACGAGCAGTACTTC. Protein: CASRAPFSSYEQYF.

V usage is TRBV20-1 and J usage is TRBJ2-3; D unclear. The CDR3 has 8 amino acids. Germline V gene sequence: CDR1 DFQATT, CDR2 SNEGSKA (reference sequence). CDR3 amino acids: CPSSTQYF. The CDR3 DNA sequence: TGCCCCTCTAGTACGCAGTATTTT.

This clonotype turned up a few times. V gene TRBV20-1 combines with J gene TRBJ2-5; 9 bases align to TRBD2. The germline V gene has CDR1 DFQATT and CDR2 SNEGSKA (reference sequence). The CDR3 runs 14 residues. V lost 7 bases and J lost 2; bases outside the gene matches: 8. CDR3 nucleotide sequence: TGCAGTGTACGAGCGGGGGGAAGTCAAGAGACCCAGTACTTC. Protein product: CSVRAGGSQETQYF.

V is TRBV12-3 or TRBV12-4 and J is TRBJ2-2; 9 nucleotides line up with TRBD1. V was pared by 7 bases and J by 6 bases, with 15 bases of the junction left unmatched. This CDR3 contains 17 residues. CDR3: CASISSPGQGRPGELFF. CDR3 DNA: TGTGCCAGCATCTCATCTCCGGGACAGGGAAGGCCCGGGGAGCTGTTTTTT.

Ten or more counts support this clonotype. The genes are TRBV28 and TRBJ2-7, with unresolved D. CDR1 MDHEN and CDR2 SYDVKM come from the germline V gene. Trimming removed 4 bases from V and 2 bases from J, with 12 bases in between. The CDR3 is made up of 14 amino acids. DNA for the CDR3: TGTGCCAGCAGTTCGGGCCCGCTTACCTACGAGCAGTACTTC. Translated, it gives CASSSGPLTYEQYF.

The chain is built from TRBV4-3 and TRBJ2-7; TRBD2 matches at 15 bases. Trimming cost V 0 bases and J 11 bases; bases outside gene matches: 8. The CDR3 has 16 amino acids. CDR1 is LGHNA and CDR2 is YSLEER in the germline V gene. The CDR3 nucleotides read TGCGCCAGCAGCCAAGACCGGACTAGCGGGGGGGCTAGTGAGTACTTC. Protein: CASSQDRTSGGASEYF.

This clonotype has a handful of counts. The CDR3 nucleotides are TGTGCCAGCAGCCAAGAAGGAAGGGGGGACCAGCCCCAGCATTTT. This sequence encodes CASSQEGRGDQPQHF. The chain uses TRBV3-1 and TRBJ1-5; maybe TRBD1 (6 bases). V was pared by 0 bases and J by 7 bases, with 13 bases between. Looked up from germline, CDR1 is LGHDT and CDR2 is YNNKEL (reference sequence). CDR3 length: 15 amino acids.

In the case of this clonotype: At one of its ends the junction is not consistent with the germline gene, which may arise from a read error. J is TRBJ2-1 and V is TRBV7-3, with D maybe TRBD2 (5 bases). The CDR3 has 14 amino acids. CDR1 and CDR2 (germline): SGHTA, FQGTGA. The CDR3 DNA follows: TGTGCCAGAAGCTTAGGAGGTTTAAACAATGAGCAGTTCTTC. This translates into CARSLGGLNNEQFF.

The genes are TRBV9 and TRBJ2-2; possibly TRBD1 for D (6 bases). CDR1 and CDR2 from the germline V gene are SGDLS and YYNGEE. Trimming took 2 bases from V and 9 from J, leaving 11 bases between them. CDR3 length equals 13 residues. The CDR3 sequence is CASSVIQGWELFF. The CDR3 nucleotides are TGTGCCAGCAGCGTTATACAGGGTTGGGAGCTGTTTTTT.

The rearrangement uses TRBV7-2 and TRBJ2-3, with D perhaps TRBD1 (6 bases). The CDR3 covers 16 residues. Looked up from germline, CDR1 is SGHTA and CDR2 is FQGNSA. The V gene lost 2 bases and the J gene lost 5 bases, with 17 bases spanning the gap. As DNA, the CDR3 is TGTGCCAGCAGCTTATGGTCAAGGGGGAGAGAAGATACGCAGTATTTT. Translation gives CASSLWSRGREDTQYF.

The table lists this clonotype with a few counts. The V call is TRBV9, the J call TRBJ1-2; D gene ambiguous. Germline assignment: CDR1 SGDLS and CDR2 YYNGEE. V was trimmed by 4 bases and J by 4 bases, leaving 17 bases between them. There are 15 residues in the CDR3. The CDR3 region has the DNA TGTGCCAGCAGCCCAGCCATCGGGTTTAGCTATGGCTACACCTTC. Protein product: CASSPAIGFSYGYTF.

This rearrangement joins TRBV2 to TRBJ2-1; the match to TRBD2 covers 11 bases. The V and J ends lost 6 bases and 8 bases, in that order; junction bases with no gene match: 6. This CDR3 is 14 amino acids long. CDR1 and CDR2 (germline): SNHLY, FYNNEI. The CDR3 DNA reads as TGTGCCAGCAGGGGGGGACTAGCGGTCTATGAGCAGTTCTTC. It yields the protein CASRGGLAVYEQFF.

In this sample, this clonotype turned up a few times. The rearrangement joins TRBV25-1 to TRBJ1-6; D is ambiguous. CDR1 MGHDK and CDR2 SYGVNS come from the germline V gene. The V and J ends lost 4 bases and 6 bases respectively, with 13 bases between them. This CDR3 is built from 15 residues. The CDR3 is CASSVGSLGNSPLHF. The CDR3 DNA reads as TGTGCCAGCAGTGTAGGCTCCTTAGGTAATTCACCCCTCCACTTT. Complete variable domain (other parts from reference TRBV25-1 and TRBJ1-6): EADIYQTPRYLVIGTGKKITLECSQTMGHDKMYWYQQDPGMELHLIHYSYGVNSTEKGDLSSESTVSRIRTEHFPLTLESARPSHTSQYLCASSVGSLGNSPLHFGNGTRLTVT.

The CDR3 loop is CASRINRRTGQETQYF. In nucleotides, the CDR3 is TGTGCCAGCAGAATAAACCGACGGACAGGGCAAGAGACCCAGTACTTC. The chain recombines TRBV6-2 or TRBV6-3 with TRBJ2-4; 8 bases fit TRBD1. The better agreement between TRBJ2-5 and the DNA end casts doubt on the J call. Germline V gives CDR1 MNHEY, CDR2 SVGEGT. This CDR3 has 16 residues.